This passage covers 21 T cell receptor beta chains from one sample sequenced in a study of T cells in Graves' hyperthyroidism and ophthalmopathy. TCR beta CDR3 region amplification was performed from RNA transcripts. The study used the HTBI primer set for a first-round RT-PCR of the TCR CDR3. TCRdb analysed the multiplex PCR reads with MiXCR anew, one entry per CDR3 protein. This sample has 300,000 to 450,000 distinct CDR3 sequences, with roughly 15% found just once. The source material was blood. Every receptor here comes from a woman aged 30 to 39 with Graves' ophthalmopathy.

This clonotype was seen at least ten times. This chain uses TRBV13 with TRBJ2-2; the D gene is possibly TRBD2 (5 bases). CDR3 length: 16 amino acids. Germline V gene lookup returns CDR1 PRHDT and CDR2 FYEKMQ (reference sequence). Trimming cost V 5 bases and J 2 bases, with 15 bases left between them. The CDR3, as DNA: TGTGCCAGCAGCCCCACTTCAGCGGCTAACACCGGGGAGCTGTTTTTT. Translation: CASSPTSAANTGELFF.

The chain joins TRBV14 to TRBJ2-7, with D unclear. Deletions cut 4 bases from V and 6 bases from J, with 13 bases between. Germline V gives CDR1 SGHDN, CDR2 FVKESK. The CDR3 spans 13 residues. The chain's CDR3 is CASSLLGGVEQYF. CDR3 bases: TGTGCCAGCAGCCTTTTAGGTGGTGTCGAGCAGTACTTC.

This clonotype was seen more than once but under ten times. This chain connects TRBV10-3 to TRBJ2-3, with TRBD2 as a possible D gene (6 bases). V dropped 10 bases and J dropped 5 bases, with 16 bases sitting between them. Germline V gene data show CDR1 as ENHRY and CDR2 as SYGVKD. The CDR3 has 13 amino acids. DNA for the CDR3: TGTGCCACCACACCGGGACTTAAAGATACGCAGTATTTT. Its protein is CATTPGLKDTQYF.

This clonotype was counted ten times or more. The V and J genes are TRBV11-2 and TRBJ2-1; D is possibly TRBD2 (7 bases). CDR3 length: 16 residues. Trimming shortened V by 1 base and J by 4 bases, and 14 bases separated the two germline ends. In germline, CDR1 is SGHAT, CDR2 FQNNGV. In DNA form, the CDR3 reads TGTGCCAGCAGCTTAGGCGGGGGCTTCTCTTACAATGAGCAGTTCTTC. Protein product: CASSLGGGFSYNEQFF.

This CDR3 reads CASSYGPWWESVSNQPQHF. The CDR3 DNA reads as TGTGCCAGCAGTTACGGACCCTGGTGGGAGTCCGTTAGCAATCAGCCCCAGCATTTT. The chain uses TRBV6-9 and TRBJ1-5; D ambiguous. CDR3 length: 19 amino acids. Per germline, CDR1 MNHGY and CDR2 SVAAGI. V was cut by 3 bases and J by 0 bases, with 21 bases left in between.

This clonotype was counted at least ten times. The rearrangement links TRBV24-1 to TRBJ2-5; 10 bases are shared with TRBD1. V lost 4 bases and J lost 5; bases outside the gene matches: 15. There are 18 residues in the CDR3. Germline CDR1 KGHDR, CDR2 SFDVKD. DNA for the CDR3: TGTGCCACCAGTGACCCCGCCGGGGACAGGGGTATGGGGGAGACCCAGTACTTC. As protein: CATSDPAGDRGMGETQYF.

This clonotype was found a few times. Sequence at one end of the junction differs from germline and may be a read error. The rearrangement links TRBV11-1 to TRBJ2-3; the D gene is possibly TRBD1 (6 bases). Germline-derived CDR1 and CDR2 are SGHAT and FQDESV (reference sequence). The CDR3 length is 15 residues. The DNA of the CDR3 is TGTGCCAGCAGCGGCCTCCAGGGTAGGACAGATGCGCAGTATTTT. Protein: CASSGLQGRTDAQYF.

This clonotype came up a few times. The chain is built from TRBV6-1 and TRBJ1-1, with 7 bases matching TRBD1. The V and J ends lost 5 bases and 1 base, in that order; junction bases with no gene match: 4. Germline CDR1 and CDR2: MNHNS and SASEGT. This CDR3 has 14 amino acids. As DNA, the CDR3 is TGTGCCAGCAGTCGGACAGGAACGAACACTGAAGCTTTCTTT. Its translation is CASSRTGTNTEAFF.

This clonotype was seen repeatedly, ten times or more. The chain's CDR3 is CASSLLGLRDGNQPQHF. The CDR3 coding sequence is TGTGCCAGCAGTTTATTGGGGCTTAGGGACGGCAATCAGCCCCAGCATTTT. V usage is TRBV28 and J usage is TRBJ1-5, with a possible D match to TRBD1 (5 bases). V lost 1 base, J lost 2 bases, and 15 bases lay in between. CDR3 size: 17 residues. CDR1 is MDHEN and CDR2 is SYDVKM in the germline V gene.

The V and J genes are TRBV6-1 and TRBJ1-6; D perhaps matches TRBD1 (5 bases). Germline CDR1 reads MNHNS; CDR2 reads SASEGT. This CDR3 spans 15 amino acids. V was cut by 6 bases and J by 11 bases, with 20 bases left in between. The DNA for the CDR3 is TGTGCCAGCAGGTCTCGGGACCGGGGTCCCCCACCCCTCCACTTT. As protein: CASRSRDRGPPPLHF.

This clonotype was observed once. A single base separates this from a much larger clone, so it may be a read error. This rearrangement joins TRBV2 to TRBJ1-2; D is uncertain. CDR3 length: 14 residues. Looked up from germline, CDR1 is SNHLY and CDR2 is FYNNEI. V was shortened by 8 bases and J by 2 bases, with 15 bases between the two germline ends. The CDR3 spells CASRRETENYGYTF. The DNA for the CDR3 is TGTGCCAGCCGAAGGGAGACGGAAAACTATGGCTACACCTTC.

Many counts were recorded for this clonotype. The chain links TRBV3-1 to TRBJ2-3; D remains ambiguous. V was clipped by 1 base and J by 4 bases, with 6 bases between them. Germline V gene sequence: CDR1 LGHDT, CDR2 YNNKEL (reference sequence). The CDR3 is 13 amino acids. CDR3 nucleotide sequence: TGTGCCAGCAGCCAAGCGAATCCAGATACGCAGTATTTT. Translated: CASSQANPDTQYF.

This clonotype was detected ten times or more. The genes are TRBV14 and TRBJ2-5; D may correspond to TRBD1 or TRBD2 (5 bases each). This CDR3 is 15 amino acids long. Germline loops: CDR1 SGHDN, CDR2 FVKESK. Trimming stripped 0 bases from V and 2 bases from J, with 10 bases between. This CDR3 is CASSQDLGEQETQYF. CDR3 bases: TGTGCCAGCAGCCAAGATTTGGGGGAGCAAGAGACCCAGTACTTC.

This clonotype was picked up many times. The chain employs TRBV20-1 and TRBJ2-7; maybe TRBD2 (7 bases). The length of the CDR3 is 14 residues. CDR1 DFQATT and CDR2 SNEGSKA come from the germline V gene (reference sequence). Trimming took 4 bases from V and 6 from J, leaving 19 bases between them. CDR3 nucleotide sequence: TGCAGTGCTAAGTTCAGTGGGGGGGCCAGCGAGCAGTACTTC. This sequence encodes CSAKFSGGASEQYF.

This clonotype was observed at least ten times. This chain's CDR3 is CSAAYSGGSTDTQYF. DNA for the CDR3: TGCAGTGCTGCCTATAGCGGGGGGAGCACAGATACGCAGTATTTT. The J gene is TRBJ2-3, the V gene TRBV20-1, with 10 bases aligning to TRBD2. The germline gives CDR1 DFQATT, CDR2 SNEGSKA (reference sequence). This CDR3 has 15 amino acids. Trimming removed 5 bases from V and 0 bases from J; junction bases left unmatched: 5.

In this sample, this clonotype turned up many times. V and J are TRBV28 and TRBJ2-1; D ambiguous. The germline V and J ends were trimmed by 4 bases and 0 bases, with 10 bases remaining between them. The CDR3 contains 15 residues. The germline gives CDR1 MDHEN, CDR2 SYDVKM. Here the CDR3 DNA reads TGTGCCAGCAGTTCATATTCCGGCTCCTACAATGAGCAGTTCTTC. This sequence encodes CASSSYSGSYNEQFF.

Ten or more counts support this clonotype. J is TRBJ2-1 and V is TRBV20-1; D is unclear. The CDR3 is made up of 11 amino acids. V was clipped by 6 bases and J by 5 bases, with 8 bases between them. Germline values: CDR1 DFQATT, CDR2 SNEGSKA (reference sequence). CDR3 DNA sequence: TGCAGTGCCCTAGGTGACAATGAGCAGTTCTTC. This encodes CSALGDNEQFF.

This clonotype turned up a few times. The J gene is TRBJ2-7, the V gene TRBV15; 8 bases map to TRBD2. This CDR3 has 14 amino acids. With 0 bases clipped from V and 7 bases from J, the junction kept 5 bases outside the gene matches. Germline CDR1 LNHNV, CDR2 YYDKDF (reference sequence). CDR3 DNA: TGTGCCACCAGCAGAGATCGGGGGGGGAGTGAGCAGTACTTC. Residues: CATSRDRGGSEQYF.

The sample holds many counts of this clonotype. This chain joins TRBV7-2 and TRBJ2-5; possible D gene TRBD2, 6 bases. The CDR3 is 15 residues long. Per the germline V gene, CDR1 is SGHTA and CDR2 is FQGNSA. V was shortened by 3 bases and J by 3 bases, with 14 bases between the two germline ends. The CDR3 sequence is CASSFGGDPKETQYF. The CDR3 DNA sequence: TGTGCCAGCAGCTTCGGGGGAGACCCTAAAGAGACCCAGTACTTC.

The table lists this clonotype with many counts. V gene TRBV12-3 or TRBV12-4 combines with J gene TRBJ1-2; 9 positions match TRBD1. After removal of 1 base from V and 8 bases from J, the junction contained 2 bases not matched to a gene. The CDR3 totals 13 residues. For the CDR3, the DNA is TGTGCCAGCAGTTTAGGACAGGGGGAGGGCTACACCTTC. This encodes CASSLGQGEGYTF.

There are many counts of this clonotype. V and J are TRBV24-1 and TRBJ2-5; D is possibly TRBD1 (6 bases). V was shortened by 4 bases and J by 2 bases, with 13 bases between the two germline ends. The CDR3 has 15 amino acids. In germline, CDR1 is KGHDR, CDR2 SFDVKD. The CDR3 protein is CATSESDRSQETQYF. DNA of the CDR3: TGTGCCACCAGTGAGTCGGACAGATCTCAAGAGACCCAGTACTTC.